This entry lists 29 T cell receptor beta chains sequenced from one sample in a study of blood T cell repertoires in COVID-19. Only in-frame clones appear in the TCRdb table, and some are missing; sequencing was by immunoSEQ multiplex PCR. The sample contains about 140,000 clones, around three quarters of which appear only once. Sequenced: peripheral blood. The origin of the receptors is a man between 60 and 75 years old with acute or convalescent COVID-19.

The chain joins TRBV5-8 to TRBJ2-2, with TRBD2 matching 11 bases. V was clipped by 3 bases and J by 5 bases; unmatched bases: 6. The CDR3 spans 16 residues. CDR1 and CDR2 from the germline V gene are SGHTS and YDEGEE. This CDR3 is CASSSTSGSGTGELFF. Written as DNA, the CDR3 is TGTGCCAGCAGCTCTACTAGCGGGAGCGGAACCGGGGAGCTGTTTTTT.

The J gene is TRBJ2-1, the V gene TRBV7-2; 10 bases align to TRBD2. This CDR3 region has 15 residues. Trimming removed 3 bases from V and 5 bases from J; junction bases left unmatched: 4. CDR1 is SGHTA, CDR2 FQGNSA, per germline. In DNA, the CDR3 is TGTGCCAGCAGCTTTAGACTAGCGGGCCACAATGAGCAGTTCTTC. It yields the protein CASSFRLAGHNEQFF. The complete variable domain, with remaining parts taken from reference TRBV7-2 and TRBJ2-1, reads GAGVSQSPSNKVTEKGKDVELRCDPISGHTALYWYRQSLGQGLEFLIYFQGNSAPDKSGLPSDRFSAERTGGSVSTLTIQRTQQEDSAVYLCASSFRLAGHNEQFFGPGTRLTVL.

The sample holds a few counts of this clone. The chain couples TRBV6-2 or TRBV6-3 to TRBJ2-1; 10 positions match TRBD2. The ends lost 5 bases at V and 6 bases at J; junction bases unmatched: 7. The germline V gene encodes CDR1 MNHEY and CDR2 SVGEGT. This CDR3 is built from 15 residues. The CDR3 sequence: CASSQRTSGLNEQFF. In DNA form, the CDR3 reads TGTGCCAGCAGTCAAAGGACTAGCGGACTCAATGAGCAGTTCTTC.

The CDR3 sequence is CASSLTSGTLSYNEQFF. CDR3 DNA: TGTGCCAGTAGTCTCACTAGCGGAACCTTGTCCTACAATGAGCAGTTCTTC. This chain links TRBV19 with TRBJ2-1; 8 nucleotides align to TRBD2. Germline V gene sequence: CDR1 LNHDA, CDR2 SQIVND (reference sequence). Trimming at V came to 5 bases and at J to 1 base, leaving 10 bases not matched to a gene. The length of the CDR3 is 17 residues.

The J gene is TRBJ1-6, the V gene TRBV9; perhaps TRBD1 as D (5 bases). Germline V gene lookup returns CDR1 SGDLS and CDR2 YYNGEE. There are 16 residues in the CDR3. The V and J ends lost 0 bases and 6 bases respectively, with 13 bases between them. The CDR3 spells CASSVGAGSGNSPLHF. CDR3 DNA sequence: TGTGCCAGCAGCGTAGGAGCAGGGTCTGGTAATTCACCCCTCCACTTT.

V and J are TRBV10-3 and TRBJ1-4, with TRBD1 matching 7 bases. CDR3 length: 14 amino acids. Germline CDR1 and CDR2: ENHRY and SYGVKD. With V trimmed by 7 bases and J by 8 bases, 10 bases remained unmatched. CDR3 DNA sequence: TGTGCCATCAACGCAGGGGGGCTGAGCGAAAAACTGTTTTTT. The encoded protein is CAINAGGLSEKLFF.

The rearrangement links TRBV11-1 to TRBJ1-2; 9 bases fit TRBD1. V shed 5 bases, J shed 2 bases, and the junction held 3 bases outside the gene matches. CDR3 size: 14 residues. Looked up from germline, CDR1 is SGHAT and CDR2 is FQDESV (reference sequence). The CDR3 DNA follows: TGTGCCAGCAGCCCGGGACAGGGAAACTATGGCTACACCTTC. Amino acid sequence: CASSPGQGNYGYTF.

The gene calls are TRBV6-2 or TRBV6-3 and TRBJ2-7, with 7 bases that match TRBD1. The CDR3 length is 13 residues. The J segment lost 0 bases and the V segment lost 5 bases, leaving 1 base of the junction unmatched. Germline V gene sequence: CDR1 MNHEY, CDR2 SVGEGT. The CDR3 nucleotides read TGTGCCAGCAGTGGGGACAGCTCCTACGAGCAGTACTTC. Translated: CASSGDSSYEQYF.

The V and J genes are TRBV7-8 and TRBJ2-5; D is undetermined. Trimming shortened V by 1 base and J by 2 bases, and 5 bases separated the two germline ends. CDR1 is SGHVS, CDR2 FQNEAQ, per germline. This CDR3 spans 13 amino acids. CDR3 protein: CASSLDIQETQYF. The CDR3 DNA sequence: TGTGCCAGCAGCTTAGACATACAAGAGACCCAGTACTTC.

This clone was picked up one time. The chain joins TRBV5-1 to TRBJ1-3; TRBD1 aligns across 10 bases. The trim removed 4 bases at V and 0 bases at J, leaving 7 bases unmatched. CDR3 size: 17 residues. The V gene's germline CDR1 is SGHRS and CDR2 YFSETQ. CDR3 region: CASSPGTGAASGNTIYF. CDR3 in DNA: TGCGCCAGCAGCCCCGGGACAGGGGCCGCCTCTGGAAACACCATATATTTT.

This chain links TRBV28 with TRBJ1-6; D remains unclear. The V end lost 5 bases, the J end lost 3 bases, and 17 bases lay between the germline ends. This CDR3 region has 17 residues. Germline-derived CDR1 and CDR2 are MDHEN and SYDVKM. The CDR3 coding sequence is TGTGCCAGCAGTCTTCATTCGGGGTCGGGCTATAATTCACCCCTCCACTTT. As protein: CASSLHSGSGYNSPLHF.

The chain employs TRBV3-1 (or the pseudogene TRBV3-2) and TRBJ2-5; weak D call: TRBD2 (7 bases). Trimming took 4 bases from V and 9 from J, leaving 27 bases between them. CDR1 and CDR2 from the germline V gene are LGHDT and YNNKEL (reference sequence). The CDR3 sequence is 17 residues long. The CDR3 sequence: CASSPSTRTREGGAQYF. For the CDR3, the DNA is TGTGCCAGCAGCCCGAGCACCCGGACAAGGGAGGGGGGGGCCCAGTACTTC.

This clone was recorded once. The V gene is TRBV7-3, the J gene TRBJ2-7; 8 positions match TRBD2. V gave up 5 bases and J gave up 6 bases; unmatched junction bases: 15. The germline CDR1 and CDR2 sequences are SGHTA and FQGTGA. CDR3 length: 16 residues. The CDR3 DNA reads as TGTGCCAGCAGCCCCCGCCCGGGAGGGGGACTTGGCGAGCAGTACTTC. Encoded protein: CASSPRPGGGLGEQYF.

There are a few counts of this clone. The gene calls are TRBV5-1 and TRBJ2-5; the match to TRBD1 covers 9 bases. With V trimmed by 3 bases and J by 4 bases, 7 bases remained unmatched. CDR3 length: 15 residues. Germline lookup yields CDR1 SGHRS and CDR2 YFSETQ. The DNA of the CDR3 is TGCGCCAGCAGCTCCCGGACAGGGGTGATAGAGACCCAGTACTTC. Its translation is CASSSRTGVIETQYF.

The rearrangement uses TRBV4-1 and TRBJ1-2; tentative D call: TRBD1 (5 bases). CDR3 length: 15 residues. Germline V gene sequence: CDR1 MGHRA, CDR2 YSYEKL. V lost 1 base, J lost 2 bases, and 11 bases lay in between. CDR3 bases: TGCGCCAGCAGCCAAGTCCAGGGCGGAAACTATGGCTACACCTTC. It is translated as CASSQVQGGNYGYTF.

The DNA for the CDR3 is TGTGCCAGCAACGTTGGGGGCGGGGGTATGAACACTGAAGCTTTCTTT. It specifies CASNVGGGGMNTEAFF. The rearrangement links TRBV6-6 to TRBJ1-1; perhaps TRBD1 as D (6 bases). CDR1 MNHNY and CDR2 SVGAGI come from the germline V gene (reference sequence). The length of the CDR3 is 16 residues. The germline V and J ends were trimmed by 7 bases and 0 bases, with 18 bases remaining between them.

The chain employs TRBV9 and TRBJ2-1, with a tentative D call TRBD1 (6 bases). CDR1 is SGDLS and CDR2 is YYNGEE in the germline V gene. V shed 0 bases and J shed 6 bases, with 10 bases lying between them. The CDR3 contains 14 residues. CDR3 DNA sequence: TGTGCCAGCAGCGTAGGACAGGTGAGCAATGAGCAGTTCTTC. Translating it yields CASSVGQVSNEQFF.

This clone turned up a few times. The chain has TRBV20-1 and TRBJ1-4; no reliable D call. Germline-derived CDR1 and CDR2 are DFQATT and SNEGSKA (reference sequence). This CDR3 comprises 11 residues. Deletions cut 3 bases from V and 8 bases from J, with 7 bases between. CDR3: CSASTGEKLFF. The CDR3 nucleotides read TGCAGTGCTAGTACGGGGGAAAAACTGTTTTTT.

This clone has a handful of counts. The chain combines TRBV19 with TRBJ2-7; 9 positions match TRBD1. Germline trimming cut 5 bases from V and 4 bases from J; bases unmatched to any gene: 6. CDR3 length: 14 amino acids. Germline V gives CDR1 LNHDA, CDR2 SQIVND (reference sequence). The CDR3 sequence: CASSPGTGSYEQYF. CDR3 nucleotides: TGTGCCAGTAGTCCCGGGACAGGGAGTTACGAGCAGTACTTC.

This rearrangement joins TRBV30 to TRBJ1-2; 7 bases are a match to TRBD1. The CDR3 covers 12 residues. Germline lookup yields CDR1 GTSNPN and CDR2 SVGIG (reference sequence). V was clipped by 1 base and J by 7 bases; unmatched bases: 3. The CDR3 spells CAWSARQGGYTF. The CDR3 nucleotides read TGTGCCTGGAGTGCACGACAGGGTGGCTACACCTTC. The full variable domain, with the rest looked up from reference TRBV30 and TRBJ1-2, is SQTIHQWPATLVQPVGSPLSLECTVEGTSNPNLYWYRQAAGRGLQLLFYSVGIGQISSEVPQNLSASRPQDRQFILSSKKLLLSDSGFYLCAWSARQGGYTFGSGTRLTVV.

There are a few counts of this clone. J is TRBJ1-2 and V is TRBV28, with a tentative D call TRBD1 (6 bases). In germline, CDR1 is MDHEN, CDR2 SYDVKM. The CDR3 extends over 14 amino acids. V was clipped by 5 bases and J by 7 bases, with 17 bases between them. The DNA for the CDR3 is TGTGCCAGCAGTGCATCAGGGAGGGGGGCTGGCTACACCTTC. Its translation: CASSASGRGAGYTF.

The chain combines TRBV28 with TRBJ1-5, with TRBD1 identical over 7 bases. The length of the CDR3 is 16 residues. The germline gives CDR1 MDHEN, CDR2 SYDVKM. V lost 4 bases and J lost 3; bases outside the gene matches: 9. The chain's CDR3 is CASSSRPGQFNQPQHF. The CDR3 nucleotides read TGTGCCAGCAGTTCCAGACCGGGACAGTTCAATCAGCCCCAGCATTTT.

The V gene is TRBV2, the J gene TRBJ1-4; 8 bases are shared with TRBD1. V lost 0 bases and J lost 5; bases outside the gene matches: 5. Germline lookup yields CDR1 SNHLY and CDR2 FYNNEI. The CDR3 is 16 residues long. CDR3 protein: CASSEARTGTNEKLFF. DNA of the CDR3: TGTGCCAGCAGTGAAGCCCGGACAGGGACGAATGAAAAACTGTTTTTT.

The rearrangement uses TRBV28 and TRBJ2-1, with TRBD1 identical over 8 bases. Germline assignment: CDR1 MDHEN and CDR2 SYDVKM. The CDR3 loop spans 15 amino acids. The V gene end was trimmed by 3 bases and the J gene end by 7 bases; junction bases not matched to a gene: 8. The CDR3 DNA sequence: TGTGCCAGCAGTTTCCGACAGGGGTCGGCAAATGAGCAGTTCTTC. Translating it yields CASSFRQGSANEQFF. The entire variable domain, with the rest obtained from reference TRBV28 and TRBJ2-1, is as follows: DVKVTQSSRYLVKRTGEKVFLECVQDMDHENMFWYRQDPGLGLRLIYFSYDVKMKEKGDIPEGYSVSREKKERFSLILESASTNQTSMYLCASSFRQGSANEQFFGPGTRLTVL.

The gene calls are TRBV6-5 and TRBJ2-2; a weak D match, TRBD1 (6 bases). CDR1 and CDR2 (germline): MNHEY, SVGAGI. There are 15 residues in the CDR3. V was clipped by 10 bases and J by 5 bases, with 20 bases between them. This CDR3 is CATTETGFVTGELFF. Here the CDR3 DNA reads TGTGCCACTACGGAAACAGGGTTCGTAACCGGGGAGCTGTTTTTT.

This clone has more than one count but fewer than ten. The CDR3 nucleotides read TGTGCCAGCAGTGGGCTAAGCATTTCCTACAATGAGCAGTTCTTC. It encodes CASSGLSISYNEQFF. This rearrangement joins TRBV27 to TRBJ2-1; no definite D call. Germline lookup yields CDR1 MNHEY and CDR2 SMNVEV (reference sequence). The CDR3 runs to 15 residues. V dropped 5 bases and J dropped 1 base, with 12 bases sitting between them.

This chain uses TRBV28 with TRBJ1-6; no definite D call. Germline CDR1 is MDHEN and CDR2 is SYDVKM. Trimming pared 2 bases from V and 5 bases from J, leaving 7 bases between. This CDR3 is 14 amino acids long. In DNA form, the CDR3 reads TGTGCCAGCAGTTTAAACGGGAATAATTCACCCCTCCACTTT. Its translation: CASSLNGNNSPLHF. The whole variable domain, remainder taken from reference TRBV28 and TRBJ1-6, is DVKVTQSSRYLVKRTGEKVFLECVQDMDHENMFWYRQDPGLGLRLIYFSYDVKMKEKGDIPEGYSVSREKKERFSLILESASTNQTSMYLCASSLNGNNSPLHFGNGTRLTVT.

This chain uses TRBV18 with TRBJ2-1, with a weak D call TRBD2 (6 bases). Trimming cost V 5 bases and J 1 base, with 18 bases left between them. CDR3 length: 17 residues. Per the germline V gene, CDR1 is KGHSH and CDR2 is LQKENI. CDR3 sequence: CASSKVGSSGSYNEQFF. The CDR3 bases are TGTGCCAGCTCAAAAGTCGGGAGCTCCGGGTCCTACAATGAGCAGTTCTTC.

The V and J genes are TRBV6-6 and TRBJ1-6; no clear D. The CDR3 covers 15 residues. The germline V gene has CDR1 MNHNY and CDR2 SVGAGI (reference sequence). Trimming cost V 5 bases and J 6 bases, with 14 bases left between them. The chain's CDR3 is CASSPRTGINSPLHF. In DNA form, the CDR3 reads TGTGCCAGCAGTCCCCGGACGGGGATTAATTCACCCCTCCACTTT.